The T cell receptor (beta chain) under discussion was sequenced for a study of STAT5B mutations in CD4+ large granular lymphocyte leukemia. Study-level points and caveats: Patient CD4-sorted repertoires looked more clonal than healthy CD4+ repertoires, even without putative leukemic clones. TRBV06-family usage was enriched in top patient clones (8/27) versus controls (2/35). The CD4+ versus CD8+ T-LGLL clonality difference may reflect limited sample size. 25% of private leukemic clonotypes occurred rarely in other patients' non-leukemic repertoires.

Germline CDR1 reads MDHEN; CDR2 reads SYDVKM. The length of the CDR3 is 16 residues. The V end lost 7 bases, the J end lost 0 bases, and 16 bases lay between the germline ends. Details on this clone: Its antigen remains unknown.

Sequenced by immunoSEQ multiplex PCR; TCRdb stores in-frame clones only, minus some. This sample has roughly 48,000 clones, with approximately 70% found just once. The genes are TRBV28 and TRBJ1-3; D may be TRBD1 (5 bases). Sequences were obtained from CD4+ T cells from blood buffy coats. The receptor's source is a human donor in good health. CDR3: CASTPGGGNSGNTIYF. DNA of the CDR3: TGTGCCAGCACTCCTGGGGGGGGTAACTCTGGAAACACCATATATTTT. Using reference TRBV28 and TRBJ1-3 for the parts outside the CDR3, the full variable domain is DVKVTQSSRYLVKRTGEKVFLECVQDMDHENMFWYRQDPGLGLRLIYFSYDVKMKEKGDIPEGYSVSREKKERFSLILESASTNQTSMYLCASTPGGGNSGNTIYFGEGSWLTVV.